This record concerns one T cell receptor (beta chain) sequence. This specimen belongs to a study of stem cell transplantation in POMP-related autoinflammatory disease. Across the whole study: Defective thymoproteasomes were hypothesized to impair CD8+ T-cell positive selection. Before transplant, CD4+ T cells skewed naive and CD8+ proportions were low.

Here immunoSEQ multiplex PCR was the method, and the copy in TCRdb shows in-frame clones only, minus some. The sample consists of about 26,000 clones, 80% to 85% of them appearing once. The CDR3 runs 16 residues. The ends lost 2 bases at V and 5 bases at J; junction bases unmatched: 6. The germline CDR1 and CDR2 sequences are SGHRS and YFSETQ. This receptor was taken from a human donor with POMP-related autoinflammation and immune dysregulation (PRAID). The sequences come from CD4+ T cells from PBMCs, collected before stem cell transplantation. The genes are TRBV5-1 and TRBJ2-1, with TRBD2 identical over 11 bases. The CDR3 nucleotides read TGCGCCAGCAGCTTCCTGACTAGCGGGGTTGACAATGAGCAGTTCTTC. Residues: CASSFLTSGVDNEQFF.